This T cell receptor beta chain was found in a study of OX40 agonist ivuxolimab in advanced cancers. In the study overall: Males comprised around 78% of the group, whose mean age was approximately 60 years (range 23 to 79). Whole-study findings and limits: Patients who responded partially at 0.1-3.0 mg/kg showed clonal expansion ranking among the lowest. Researchers did not establish what antigens the expanded peripheral T cells target.

Regarding this clone: Its target is not known.

Using immunoSEQ multiplex PCR, the repertoire was profiled, and TCRdb retains in-frame clones only, with some absent. This table has 55,000 to 70,000 clones, about 88% appearing once. The germline CDR1 and CDR2 sequences are LNHDA and SQIVND (reference sequence). The CDR3 has 15 residues. The germline V and J ends were trimmed by 2 bases and 2 bases, with 10 bases remaining between them. The V and J genes are TRBV19 and TRBJ1-5, with D possibly being TRBD1 (6 bases). The sequences come from CD4+ or CD8+ T cells sorted from blood, collected in a trial of the OX40 agonist ivuxolimab. The clonotype was recovered from an adult with an advanced solid tumor such as melanoma, head and neck, liver or kidney cancer. CDR3 nucleotide sequence: TGTGCCAGTAGTATAAAGACAGGCCGCAATCAGCCCCAGCATTTT. Its protein product is CASSIKTGRNQPQHF.